Here is one TCR beta chain with its context. When the RNA was reverse transcribed, random hexamers were used with an input of about 0.5 to 1 ug. Across 54 Vbeta and 13 Jbeta, TCR beta CDR3 was amplified with immunoSEQ multiplex PCR. TCRdb processed the immunoSEQ multiplex PCR reads anew with MiXCR; each CDR3 protein has one entry. The sample includes about 83,000 distinct CDR3 sequences, about 96% seen only once; the top ten take roughly 0.4%. The entry originates in a study of CD8 T cells in Susac syndrome. At the level of the study: Each patient with Susac syndrome, at the time of blood draw, was therapy-naive, on corticosteroids, or on intravenous immunoglobulin alone.

The T cells that were sequenced for TCR beta were CD8+ and CD4+ cells from blood. Sequences were obtained from CD8+ T cells from PBMCs. The origin of this receptor is a human donor with Susac syndrome.

The CDR3 is CASSLSFRYEQYF. CDR3 DNA: TGTGCCAGCAGTCTCAGTTTCCGCTACGAGCAGTACTTC. The chain has TRBV25-1 and TRBJ2-7; D is ambiguous. The CDR3 sequence is 13 residues long. Germline V gene lookup returns CDR1 MGHDK and CDR2 SYGVNS. Trimming left V 5 bases short and J 3 bases short, with 11 bases between.